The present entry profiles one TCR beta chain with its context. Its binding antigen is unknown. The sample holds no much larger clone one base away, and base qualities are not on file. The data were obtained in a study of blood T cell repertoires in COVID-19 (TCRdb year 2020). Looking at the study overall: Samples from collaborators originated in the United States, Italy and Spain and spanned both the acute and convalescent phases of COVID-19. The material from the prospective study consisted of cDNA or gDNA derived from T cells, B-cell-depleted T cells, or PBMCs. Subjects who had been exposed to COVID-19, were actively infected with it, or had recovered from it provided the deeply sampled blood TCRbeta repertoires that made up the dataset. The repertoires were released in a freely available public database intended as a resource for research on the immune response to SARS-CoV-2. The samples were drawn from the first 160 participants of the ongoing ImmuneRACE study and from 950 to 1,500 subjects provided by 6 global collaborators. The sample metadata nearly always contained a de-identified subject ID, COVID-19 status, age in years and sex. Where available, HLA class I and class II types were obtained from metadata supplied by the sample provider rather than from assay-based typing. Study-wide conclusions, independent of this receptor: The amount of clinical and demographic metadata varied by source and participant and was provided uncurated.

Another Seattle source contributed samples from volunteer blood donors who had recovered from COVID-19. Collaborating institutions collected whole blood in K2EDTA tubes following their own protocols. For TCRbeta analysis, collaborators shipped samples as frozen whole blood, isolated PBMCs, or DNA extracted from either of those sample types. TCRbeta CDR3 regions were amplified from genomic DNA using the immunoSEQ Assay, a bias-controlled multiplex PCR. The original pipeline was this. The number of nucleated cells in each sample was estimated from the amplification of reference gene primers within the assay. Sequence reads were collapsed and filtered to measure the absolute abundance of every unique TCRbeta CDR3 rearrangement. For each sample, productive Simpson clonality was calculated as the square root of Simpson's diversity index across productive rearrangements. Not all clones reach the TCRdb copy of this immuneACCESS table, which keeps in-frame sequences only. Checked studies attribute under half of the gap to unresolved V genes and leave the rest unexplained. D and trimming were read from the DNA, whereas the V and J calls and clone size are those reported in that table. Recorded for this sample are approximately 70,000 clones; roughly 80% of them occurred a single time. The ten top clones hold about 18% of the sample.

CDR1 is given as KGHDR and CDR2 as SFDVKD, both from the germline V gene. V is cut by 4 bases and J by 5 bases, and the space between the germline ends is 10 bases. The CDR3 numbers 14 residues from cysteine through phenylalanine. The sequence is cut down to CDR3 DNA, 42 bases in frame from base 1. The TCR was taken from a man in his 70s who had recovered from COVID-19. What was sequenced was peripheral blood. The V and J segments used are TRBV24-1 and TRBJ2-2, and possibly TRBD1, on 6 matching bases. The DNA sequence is TGTGCCACCAGTGACCTCAGGGGTACCGGGGAGCTGTTTTTT. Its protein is CATSDLRGTGELFF.